The 20 T cell receptor beta chains presented below share a single source sample, sequenced in a study of T cell changes during pregnancy in multiple sclerosis. The assay was immunoSEQ multiplex PCR, and TCRdb's table has in-frame clones only and misses some. The table includes tens of thousands of clones, over 90% detected once. Sequencing used peripheral blood, obtained in the third trimester of pregnancy. These receptors were obtained from a female donor with multiple sclerosis, enrolled in a pregnancy study.

The gene calls are TRBV7-8 and TRBJ2-7; TRBD2 might be the D (7 bases). Germline V gene sequence: CDR1 SGHVS, CDR2 FQNEAQ. There are 13 residues in the CDR3. Trimming stripped 2 bases from V and 3 bases from J, with 8 bases between. The CDR3 protein is CASSLRGGYEQYF. In nucleotides, the CDR3 is TGTGCCAGCAGCTTAAGGGGGGGCTACGAGCAGTACTTC.

The V gene is TRBV5-6, the J gene TRBJ1-1; TRBD1 matches 7 bases. With 4 bases clipped from V and 6 bases from J, the junction kept 6 bases outside the gene matches. Germline V CDR1 and CDR2: SGHDT, YYEEEE. The CDR3 sequence is 13 residues long. CDR3 region: CASSGDREAEAFF. The CDR3 nucleotides are TGTGCCAGCAGCGGAGACAGGGAAGCTGAAGCTTTCTTT.

The genes are TRBV6-4 and TRBJ1-6; tentative D call: TRBD1 (6 bases). CDR3 length equals 14 residues. Germline-derived CDR1 and CDR2 are MRHNA and SNTAGT. V lost 5 bases to trimming and J lost 9 bases, with 14 bases between them. The CDR3 bases are TGTGCCAGCAGTACTTCAGGGGACGGTTCACCCCTCCACTTT. As protein: CASSTSGDGSPLHF.

The chain recombines TRBV19 with TRBJ2-2, with a weak D call TRBD1 (6 bases). In germline, CDR1 is LNHDA, CDR2 SQIVND (reference sequence). Trimming removed 6 bases from V and 0 bases from J, with 14 bases in between. The CDR3 is made up of 16 amino acids. For the CDR3, the DNA is TGTGCCAGTAGCTTTATACAGGGTGCGAACACCGGGGAGCTGTTTTTT. It is translated as CASSFIQGANTGELFF.

V usage is TRBV7-9 and J usage is TRBJ1-1; 9 bases map to TRBD1. The germline V gene has CDR1 SEHNR and CDR2 FQNEAQ (reference sequence). The CDR3 is made up of 15 amino acids. V shed 4 bases, J shed 6 bases, and the junction held 9 bases outside the gene matches. The CDR3 loop is CASSYDRGRVAEAFF. DNA of the CDR3: TGTGCCAGCAGCTATGACAGGGGGAGGGTAGCTGAAGCTTTCTTT.

This chain joins TRBV2 and TRBJ2-7; maybe TRBD2 (6 bases). Germline CDR1 SNHLY, CDR2 FYNNEI. V lost 3 bases and J 5 bases, leaving 14 bases between the germline ends. The CDR3 is 14 residues long. In DNA form, the CDR3 reads TGTGCCAGCAGTGACCCGGGGTCGGGGGACGAGCAGTACTTC. This translates into CASSDPGSGDEQYF.

The chain links TRBV14 to TRBJ2-1, with 7 positions matching TRBD1. CDR3 length equals 15 residues. Germline-derived CDR1 and CDR2 are SGHDN and FVKESK. V shed 4 bases, J shed 3 bases, and the junction held 6 bases outside the gene matches. The CDR3, as DNA: TGTGCCAGCAGCCCACCACAGGGGCTCTACAATGAGCAGTTCTTC. Protein: CASSPPQGLYNEQFF.

This chain uses TRBV9 with TRBJ2-5; 7 bases are shared with TRBD2. Germline V gene sequence: CDR1 SGDLS, CDR2 YYNGEE. The CDR3 has 14 amino acids. V lost 0 bases, J lost 5 bases, and 4 bases stayed unmatched. DNA for the CDR3: TGTGCCAGCAGCGTAGAACCGCGGGGGGAGACCCAGTACTTC. Protein sequence: CASSVEPRGETQYF.

The rearrangement joins TRBV5-1 to TRBJ2-1, with 11 bases lining up with TRBD2. Germline V CDR1 and CDR2: SGHRS, YFSETQ. The CDR3 loop spans 15 amino acids. J was trimmed by 1 base and V by 3 bases; bases with no gene match: 0. The CDR3 sequence: CASSSSGGSYNEQFF. The DNA of the CDR3 is TGCGCCAGCAGCTCTAGCGGGGGGTCCTACAATGAGCAGTTCTTC.

The V and J genes are TRBV15 and TRBJ2-5; D uncertain. The CDR3 has 11 amino acids. Between the trimmed V and J ends, which lost 4 bases and 5 bases, there was a span of 5 bases. The germline gives CDR1 LNHNV, CDR2 YYDKDF (reference sequence). The CDR3 nucleotides read TGTGCCACCAGCACAGGTGAGACCCAGTACTTC. Encoded protein: CATSTGETQYF.

The genes are TRBV5-1 and TRBJ1-5; 9 bases map to TRBD1. CDR3 length equals 15 residues. Trimming cost V 4 bases and J 4 bases; bases outside gene matches: 6. CDR1 and CDR2 (germline): SGHRS, YFSETQ. The CDR3 nucleotides read TGCGCCAGCAGCACTGGGACAGGGAATAATCAGCCCCAGCATTTT. Its translation is CASSTGTGNNQPQHF.

This chain uses TRBV6-1 with TRBJ2-3; D not resolved. Germline lookup yields CDR1 MNHNS and CDR2 SASEGT. Between the trimmed V and J ends, which lost 2 bases and 2 bases, there was a span of 14 bases. This CDR3 spans 16 amino acids. This CDR3 is CASSEMSSFTTDTQYF. DNA of the CDR3: TGTGCCAGCAGTGAAATGAGTAGCTTCACCACAGATACGCAGTATTTT.

J is TRBJ2-7 and V is TRBV9, with D possibly matching TRBD2 (5 bases). The ends were cut back, 0 bases at V and 5 bases at J, with 12 bases in the middle. This CDR3 has 14 amino acids. The germline CDR1 and CDR2 sequences are SGDLS and YYNGEE. The CDR3 reads CASSVGGSAHEQYF. CDR3 bases: TGTGCCAGCAGCGTAGGTGGTAGCGCCCACGAGCAGTACTTC.

The chain employs TRBV7-6 and TRBJ1-1; D is unclear. The CDR3 spans 14 residues. CDR1 SGHVS and CDR2 FNYEAQ come from the germline V gene. V shed 3 bases and J shed 1 base, with 9 bases lying between them. CDR3 loop: CASSFEGTNTEAFF. The DNA for the CDR3 is TGTGCCAGCAGCTTCGAGGGAACGAACACTGAAGCTTTCTTT.

This clone appeared a few times. The V and J genes are TRBV6-1 and TRBJ2-3; TRBD2 matches 12 bases. V lost 2 bases to trimming and J lost 4 bases; unmatched junction nucleotides: 1. The length of the CDR3 is 15 residues. CDR1 is MNHNS and CDR2 is SASEGT in the germline V gene. The chain's CDR3 is CASSELAGGPDTQYF. CDR3 DNA: TGTGCCAGCAGTGAACTAGCGGGGGGGCCAGATACGCAGTATTTT.

The V and J genes are TRBV10-3 and TRBJ2-1; TRBD1 aligns across 7 bases. The CDR3 spans 15 residues. CDR1 and CDR2 from the germline V gene are ENHRY and SYGVKD. V lost 1 base to trimming and J lost 5 bases; unmatched junction nucleotides: 5. The CDR3 region is CAISEYRGRDNEQFF. CDR3 coding DNA: TGTGCCATCAGTGAGTATAGGGGGCGCGACAATGAGCAGTTCTTC.

The chain recombines TRBV15 with TRBJ1-4; unclear D gene. The CDR3 contains 15 residues. V was pared by 0 bases and J by 4 bases, with 9 bases between. The germline V gene encodes CDR1 LNHNV and CDR2 YYDKDF (reference sequence). In nucleotides, the CDR3 is TGTGCCACCAGCAGAGATAAAAACTTTAATGAAAAACTGTTTTTT. Amino acids: CATSRDKNFNEKLFF.

The chain joins TRBV9 to TRBJ2-2; a weak D match, TRBD2 (6 bases). The germline gives CDR1 SGDLS, CDR2 YYNGEE. Trimming took 6 bases from V and 4 from J, leaving 13 bases between them. This CDR3 region has 14 residues. The CDR3 spells CASTREGGTGELFF. The CDR3 DNA follows: TGTGCCAGCACGAGAGAGGGAGGCACCGGGGAGCTGTTTTTT.

The gene calls are TRBV5-1 and TRBJ1-6, with 7 bases fitting TRBD1. After removal of 1 base from V and 5 bases from J, the junction contained 3 bases not matched to a gene. The V gene's germline CDR1 is SGHRS and CDR2 YFSETQ. The CDR3 has 15 residues. CDR3 sequence reads: CASSLPGGNNSPLHF. CDR3 bases: TGCGCCAGCAGCTTGCCAGGGGGTAATAATTCACCCCTCCACTTT.

This sequence joins TRBV7-2 and TRBJ2-7; TRBD2 aligns across 8 bases. V dropped 3 bases and J dropped 6; count of bases not matched to a gene: 7. Germline V CDR1 and CDR2: SGHTA, FQGNSA. CDR3 length: 14 amino acids. This CDR3 reads CASSFFGGAREQYF. The CDR3 DNA follows: TGTGCCAGCAGCTTCTTCGGGGGGGCTCGCGAGCAGTACTTC.